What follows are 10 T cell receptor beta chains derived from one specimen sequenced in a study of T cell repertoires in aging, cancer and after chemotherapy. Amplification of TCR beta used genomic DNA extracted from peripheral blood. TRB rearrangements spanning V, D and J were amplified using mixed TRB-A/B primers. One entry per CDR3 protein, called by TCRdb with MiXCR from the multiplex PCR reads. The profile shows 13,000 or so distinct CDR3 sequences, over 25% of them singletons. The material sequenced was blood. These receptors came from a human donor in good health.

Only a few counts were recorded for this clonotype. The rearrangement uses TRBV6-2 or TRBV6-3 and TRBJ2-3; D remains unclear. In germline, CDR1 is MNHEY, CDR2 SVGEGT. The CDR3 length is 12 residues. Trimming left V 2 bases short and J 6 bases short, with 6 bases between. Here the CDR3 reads CASSYPTDTQYF. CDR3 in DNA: TGTGCCAGCAGTTACCCGACCGATACGCAGTATTTT.

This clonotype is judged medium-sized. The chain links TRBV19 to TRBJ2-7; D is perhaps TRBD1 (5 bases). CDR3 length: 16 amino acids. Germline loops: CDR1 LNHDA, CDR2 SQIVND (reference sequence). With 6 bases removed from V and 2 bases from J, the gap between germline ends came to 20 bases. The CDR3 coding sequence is TGTGCCAGTAGCCCCCAAAAGGGGATGCGGACCTACGAGCAGTACTTC. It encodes CASSPQKGMRTYEQYF.

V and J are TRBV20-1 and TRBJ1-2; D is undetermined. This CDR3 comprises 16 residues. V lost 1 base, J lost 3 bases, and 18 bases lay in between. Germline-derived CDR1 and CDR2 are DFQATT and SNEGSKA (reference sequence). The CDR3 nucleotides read TGCAGTGCTAGAGTTCCTAGCGGCATCGGGGACTATGGCTACACCTTC. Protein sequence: CSARVPSGIGDYGYTF.

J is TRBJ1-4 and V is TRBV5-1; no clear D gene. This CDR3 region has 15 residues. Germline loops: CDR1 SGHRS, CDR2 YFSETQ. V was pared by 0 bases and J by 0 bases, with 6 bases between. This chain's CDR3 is CASSLGGATNEKLFF. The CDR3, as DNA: TGCGCCAGCAGCTTGGGGGGAGCAACTAATGAAAAACTGTTTTTT.

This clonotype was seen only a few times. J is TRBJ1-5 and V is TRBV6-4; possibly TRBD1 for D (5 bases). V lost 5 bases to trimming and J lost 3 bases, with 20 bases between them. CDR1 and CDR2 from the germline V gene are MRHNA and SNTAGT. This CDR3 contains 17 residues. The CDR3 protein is CASSSHTGLVFNQPQHF. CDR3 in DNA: TGTGCCAGCAGTTCCCATACAGGCTTAGTTTTCAATCAGCCCCAGCATTTT.

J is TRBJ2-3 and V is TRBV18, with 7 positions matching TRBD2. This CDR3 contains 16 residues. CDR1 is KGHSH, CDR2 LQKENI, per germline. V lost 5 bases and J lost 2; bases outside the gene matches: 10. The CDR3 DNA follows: TGTGCCAGCTCAACGAATGCGGGGGACCTCACAGATACGCAGTATTTT. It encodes CASSTNAGDLTDTQYF.

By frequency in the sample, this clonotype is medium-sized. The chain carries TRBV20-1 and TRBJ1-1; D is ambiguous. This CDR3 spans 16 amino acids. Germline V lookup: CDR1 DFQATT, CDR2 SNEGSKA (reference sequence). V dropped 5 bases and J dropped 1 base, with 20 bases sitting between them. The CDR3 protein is CSAGRVGRTGNTEAFF. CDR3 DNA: TGCAGTGCTGGGCGCGTAGGCCGCACGGGGAACACTGAAGCTTTCTTT.

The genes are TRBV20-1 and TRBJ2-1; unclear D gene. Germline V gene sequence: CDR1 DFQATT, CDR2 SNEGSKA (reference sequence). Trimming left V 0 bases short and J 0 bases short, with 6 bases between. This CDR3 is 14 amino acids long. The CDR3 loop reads CSARDFASYNEQFF. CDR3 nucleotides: TGCAGTGCTAGAGATTTCGCCTCCTACAATGAGCAGTTCTTC.

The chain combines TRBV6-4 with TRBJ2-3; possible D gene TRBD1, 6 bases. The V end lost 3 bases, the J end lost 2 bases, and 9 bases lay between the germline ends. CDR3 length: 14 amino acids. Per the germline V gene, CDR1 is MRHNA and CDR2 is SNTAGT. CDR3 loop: CASSEKGDTDTQYF. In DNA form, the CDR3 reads TGTGCCAGCAGTGAGAAGGGGGACACAGATACGCAGTATTTT.

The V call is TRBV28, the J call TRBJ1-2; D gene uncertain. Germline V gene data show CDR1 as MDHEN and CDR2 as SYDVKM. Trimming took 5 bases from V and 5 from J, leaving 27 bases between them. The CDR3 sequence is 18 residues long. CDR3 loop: CASSDPPPGVVGDYGYTF. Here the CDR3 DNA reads TGTGCCAGCAGTGACCCCCCTCCTGGAGTGGTGGGAGATTATGGCTACACCTTC.